This TCR beta chain originates from a study of OX40 agonist ivuxolimab in advanced cancers. On the study more broadly: Patients received ivuxolimab, an intravenous treatment, every 2 weeks at 0.01 to 10 mg/kg.

Germline values: CDR1 MNHNY, CDR2 SVGAGI (reference sequence). The V end was cut by 4 bases, the J end by 0 bases, with 6 bases between. The CDR3 has 13 residues. Broader study findings: Antigen specificity remained undetermined for the expanded peripheral T cells. Several nonresponders also turned out to have low normalized T-cell clonal expansion.

Method: immunoSEQ multiplex PCR; TCRdb's copy keeps in-frame clones and lacks some. The sample yields about 68,000 clones, around 80% seen once. Remarks on this clone: Its antigen is undetermined.

V gene TRBV6-6 combines with J gene TRBJ1-1; D unclear. Material: CD4+ or CD8+ T cells sorted from blood, obtained in a trial of the OX40 agonist ivuxolimab. This TCR derives from an adult with an advanced solid tumor such as melanoma, head and neck, liver or kidney cancer. The CDR3 coding sequence is TGTGCCAGCAGTTCGATAGTGAACACTGAAGCTTTCTTT. This codes for CASSSIVNTEAFF.